This T cell receptor beta chain was retrieved from a study of graft-versus-host responses after intestinal transplantation. Assay: immunoSEQ multiplex PCR; the TCRdb copy retains only in-frame clones and omits some. The sample includes 60,000 to 65,000 clones, over 90% of them seen just once. This clone was recorded only once. What it recognizes is unknown. The CDR3 runs 14 residues. Germline trimming cut 5 bases from V and 6 bases from J; bases unmatched to any gene: 8. Germline V gives CDR1 SGHVS, CDR2 FQNEAQ. The chain couples TRBV7-8 to TRBJ2-7; 9 bases agree with TRBD2. Specimen: unstimulated CD8+ T cells sorted from spleen or lymph node cells, collected before transplant. The source is a human donor who was the organ donor for an intestinal transplant. This CDR3 reads CASSEGLALGEQYF. CDR3 in DNA: TGTGCCAGCAGCGAGGGACTAGCTTTGGGCGAGCAGTACTTC.